This TCR beta chain comes out of a study of blood T cell repertoires in COVID-19. Across the study: The analysed material was cDNA or gDNA that came from T cells, B-cell-depleted T cells, or PBMCs.

All recovered Cohort 3 donors got two negative PCRs, got clearance, or saw symptom resolution. Here immunoSEQ multiplex PCR was the method, and the copy in TCRdb shows in-frame clones only, minus some. Counted here are more than 110,000 clones, roughly 89% occurring once; the ten biggest clones make up approximately 4.5%. The V end lost 1 base, the J end lost 4 bases, and 19 bases lay between the germline ends. CDR1 MGHRA and CDR2 YSYEKL come from the germline V gene. This CDR3 region has 17 residues. This chain joins TRBV4-1 and TRBJ1-2, with a possible D match to TRBD1 (5 bases). Sequencing used PBMCs or T cells enriched from blood (not recorded which). The TCR was taken from a man aged 45-65 years who had recovered from COVID-19. CDR3 DNA sequence: TGCGCCAGCAGCCAAGGTTGGGGCCAGGACCCCTTCTATGGCTACACCTTC. Its protein product is CASSQGWGQDPFYGYTF.